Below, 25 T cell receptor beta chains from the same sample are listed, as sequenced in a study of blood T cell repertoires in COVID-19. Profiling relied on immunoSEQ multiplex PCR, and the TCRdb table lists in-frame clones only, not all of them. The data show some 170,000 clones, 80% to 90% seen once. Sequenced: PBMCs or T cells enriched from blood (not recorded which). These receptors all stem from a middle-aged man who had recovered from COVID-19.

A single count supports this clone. For the CDR3, the DNA is TGTGCCAGCACAAACAGTGGCGGACTAGCCTATGGCTACACCTTC. This translates into CASTNSGGLAYGYTF. V usage is TRBV7-9 and J usage is TRBJ1-2, with D unclear. In germline, CDR1 is SEHNR, CDR2 FQNEAQ (reference sequence). The CDR3 runs 15 residues. The germline V and J ends were trimmed by 7 bases and 4 bases, with 19 bases remaining between them.

CDR3 in amino acids: CASSTSSLQETQYF. The CDR3 DNA sequence: TGTGCCAGTAGTACGTCGAGCCTGCAAGAGACCCAGTACTTC. This rearrangement joins TRBV19 to TRBJ2-5, with D hard to call. CDR1 is LNHDA, CDR2 SQIVND, per germline (reference sequence). The germline V and J ends were trimmed by 4 bases and 2 bases, with 11 bases remaining between them. The CDR3 has 14 residues.

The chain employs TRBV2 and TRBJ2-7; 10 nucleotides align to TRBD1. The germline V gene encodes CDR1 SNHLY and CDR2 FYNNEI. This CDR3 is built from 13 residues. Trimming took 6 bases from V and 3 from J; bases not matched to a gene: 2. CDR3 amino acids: CASSGQGGYEQYF. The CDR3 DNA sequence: TGTGCCAGCAGCGGACAGGGGGGCTACGAGCAGTACTTC.

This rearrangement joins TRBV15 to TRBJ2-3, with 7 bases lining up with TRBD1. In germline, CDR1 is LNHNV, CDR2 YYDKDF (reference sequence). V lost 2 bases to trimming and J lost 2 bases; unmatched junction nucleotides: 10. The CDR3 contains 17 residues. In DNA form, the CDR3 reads TGTGCCACCAGCAGATCCGTTACAGGGGCCGTCACAGATACGCAGTATTTT. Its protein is CATSRSVTGAVTDTQYF.

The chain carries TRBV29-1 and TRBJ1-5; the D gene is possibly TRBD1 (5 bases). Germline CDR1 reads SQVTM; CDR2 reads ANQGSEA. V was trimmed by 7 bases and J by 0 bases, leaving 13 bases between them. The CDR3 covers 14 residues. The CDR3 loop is CSALDTNSNQPQHF. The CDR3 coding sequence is TGCAGCGCCCTGGACACTAATAGCAATCAGCCCCAGCATTTT.

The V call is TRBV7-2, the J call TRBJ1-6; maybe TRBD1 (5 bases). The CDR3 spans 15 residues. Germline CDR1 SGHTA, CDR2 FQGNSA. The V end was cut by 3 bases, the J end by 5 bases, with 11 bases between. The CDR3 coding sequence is TGTGCCAGCAGCTTTTCGGGACTGAATAATTCACCCCTCCACTTT. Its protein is CASSFSGLNNSPLHF.

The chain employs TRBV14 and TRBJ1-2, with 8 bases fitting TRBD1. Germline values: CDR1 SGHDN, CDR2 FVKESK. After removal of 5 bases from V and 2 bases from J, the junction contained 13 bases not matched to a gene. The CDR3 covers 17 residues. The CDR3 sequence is CASSGRPGAGGNYGYTF. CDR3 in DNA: TGTGCCAGCAGCGGTAGACCTGGGGCAGGGGGCAACTATGGCTACACCTTC.

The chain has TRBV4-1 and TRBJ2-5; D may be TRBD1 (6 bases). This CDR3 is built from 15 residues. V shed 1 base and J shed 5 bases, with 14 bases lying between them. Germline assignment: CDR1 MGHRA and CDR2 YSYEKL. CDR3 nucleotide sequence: TGCGCCAGCAGCCAAGGGCTAGTAAGGGGGGAGACCCAGTACTTC. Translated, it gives CASSQGLVRGETQYF.

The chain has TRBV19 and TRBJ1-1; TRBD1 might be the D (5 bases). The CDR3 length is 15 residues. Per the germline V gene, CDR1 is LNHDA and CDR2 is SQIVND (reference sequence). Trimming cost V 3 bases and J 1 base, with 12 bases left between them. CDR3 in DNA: TGTGCCAGTAGTATTGGAAGACAGCGGAACACTGAAGCTTTCTTT. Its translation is CASSIGRQRNTEAFF.

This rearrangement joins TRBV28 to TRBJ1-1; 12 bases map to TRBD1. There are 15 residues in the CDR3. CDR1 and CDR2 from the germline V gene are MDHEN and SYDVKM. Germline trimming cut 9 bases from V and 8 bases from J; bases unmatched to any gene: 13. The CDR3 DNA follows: TGTGCCAGTGGGAGAGTGGGGACAGGGGGCGAAGAAGCTTTCTTT. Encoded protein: CASGRVGTGGEEAFF.

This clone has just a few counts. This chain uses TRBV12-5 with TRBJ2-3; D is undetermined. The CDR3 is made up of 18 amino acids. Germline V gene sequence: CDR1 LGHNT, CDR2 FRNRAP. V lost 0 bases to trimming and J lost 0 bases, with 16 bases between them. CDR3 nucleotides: TGTGCTAGTGGTTTGGTACTGGGCTTTATCACTAGCACAGATACGCAGTATTTT. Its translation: CASGLVLGFITSTDTQYF.

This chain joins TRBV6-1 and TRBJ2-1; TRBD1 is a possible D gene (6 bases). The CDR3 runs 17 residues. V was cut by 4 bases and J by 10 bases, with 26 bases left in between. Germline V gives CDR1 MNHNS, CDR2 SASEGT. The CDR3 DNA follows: TGTGCCAGCAGTGCCCCCCCTCCGGGACACCTTTTTGGAGAGCAGTTCTTC. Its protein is CASSAPPPGHLFGEQFF.

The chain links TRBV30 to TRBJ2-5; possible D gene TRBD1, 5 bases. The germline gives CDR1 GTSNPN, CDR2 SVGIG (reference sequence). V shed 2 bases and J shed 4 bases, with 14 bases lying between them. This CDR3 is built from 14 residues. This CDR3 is CAWSPLGVGETQYF. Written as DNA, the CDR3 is TGTGCCTGGAGTCCCTTAGGGGTCGGAGAGACCCAGTACTTC.

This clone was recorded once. CDR3 DNA sequence: TGTGCCAGCCGAGTTTCAGGGACAGCTGTTGAAAAACTGTTTTTT. Its translation: CASRVSGTAVEKLFF. The chain combines TRBV28 with TRBJ1-4; 7 bases map to TRBD1. Germline CDR1 MDHEN, CDR2 SYDVKM. This CDR3 comprises 15 residues. The V gene end was trimmed by 8 bases and the J gene end by 7 bases; junction bases not matched to a gene: 13.

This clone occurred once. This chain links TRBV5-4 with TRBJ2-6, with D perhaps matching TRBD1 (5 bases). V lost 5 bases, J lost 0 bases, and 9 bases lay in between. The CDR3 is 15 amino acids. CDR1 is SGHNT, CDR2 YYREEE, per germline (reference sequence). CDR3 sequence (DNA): TGTGCCAGCAGTCATCAGGGCTCTGGGGCCAACGTCCTGACTTTC. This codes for CASSHQGSGANVLTF.

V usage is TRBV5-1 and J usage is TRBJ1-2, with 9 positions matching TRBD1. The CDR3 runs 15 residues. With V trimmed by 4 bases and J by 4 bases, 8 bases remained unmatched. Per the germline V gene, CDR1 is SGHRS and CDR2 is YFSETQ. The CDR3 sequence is CASSHGQGTGYGYTF. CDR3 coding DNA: TGCGCCAGCAGCCATGGACAGGGGACCGGCTATGGCTACACCTTC.

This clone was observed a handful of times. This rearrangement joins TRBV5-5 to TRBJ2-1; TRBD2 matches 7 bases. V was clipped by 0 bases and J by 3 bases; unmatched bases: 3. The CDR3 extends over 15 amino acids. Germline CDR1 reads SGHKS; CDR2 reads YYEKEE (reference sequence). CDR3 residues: CASSLGGGGYNEQFF. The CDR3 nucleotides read TGTGCCAGCAGCTTGGGCGGGGGTGGCTACAATGAGCAGTTCTTC.

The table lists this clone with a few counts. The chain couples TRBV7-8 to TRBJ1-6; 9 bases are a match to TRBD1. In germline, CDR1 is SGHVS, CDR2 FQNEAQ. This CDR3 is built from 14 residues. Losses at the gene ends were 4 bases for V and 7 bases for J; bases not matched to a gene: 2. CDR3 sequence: CASSSDRGNSPLHF. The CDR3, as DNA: TGTGCCAGCAGCTCCGACAGGGGGAATTCACCCCTCCACTTT.

The CDR3 sequence is CASSFPDRANTEAFF. The CDR3 DNA reads TGCGCCAGCAGCTTCCCCGACAGGGCGAACACTGAAGCTTTCTTT. The chain is built from TRBV5-1 and TRBJ1-1, with TRBD1 matching over 7 bases. V lost 2 bases, J lost 1 base, and 5 bases stayed unmatched. This CDR3 has 15 residues. Germline V gene data show CDR1 as SGHRS and CDR2 as YFSETQ.

For the CDR3, the DNA is TGTGCCAGTAGTAATCGAACGCAGGGGGCCCAGACAGATACGCAGTATTTT. This translates into CASSNRTQGAQTDTQYF. V and J are TRBV19 and TRBJ2-3; 8 positions match TRBD1. Germline CDR1 reads LNHDA; CDR2 reads SQIVND (reference sequence). V lost 4 bases to trimming and J lost 3 bases; unmatched junction nucleotides: 12. The length of the CDR3 is 17 residues.

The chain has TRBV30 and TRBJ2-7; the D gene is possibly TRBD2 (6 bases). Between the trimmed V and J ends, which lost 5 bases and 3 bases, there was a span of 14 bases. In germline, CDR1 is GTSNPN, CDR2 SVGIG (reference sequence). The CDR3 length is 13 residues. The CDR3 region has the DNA TGTGCCTGGGGGTCGGGACTTAACTACGAGCAGTACTTC. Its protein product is CAWGSGLNYEQYF.

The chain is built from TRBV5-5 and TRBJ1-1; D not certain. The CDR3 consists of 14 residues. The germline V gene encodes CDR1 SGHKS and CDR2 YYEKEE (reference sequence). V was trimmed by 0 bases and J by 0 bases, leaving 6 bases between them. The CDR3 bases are TGTGCCAGCAGCTTGGGGGGAGTGAACACTGAAGCTTTCTTT. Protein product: CASSLGGVNTEAFF.

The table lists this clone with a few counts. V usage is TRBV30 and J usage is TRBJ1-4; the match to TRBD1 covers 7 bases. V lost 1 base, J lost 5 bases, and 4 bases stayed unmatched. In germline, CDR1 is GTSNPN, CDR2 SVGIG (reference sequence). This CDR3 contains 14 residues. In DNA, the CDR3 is TGTGCCTGGAGTGCGACAGGGATGAATGAAAAACTGTTTTTT. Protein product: CAWSATGMNEKLFF.

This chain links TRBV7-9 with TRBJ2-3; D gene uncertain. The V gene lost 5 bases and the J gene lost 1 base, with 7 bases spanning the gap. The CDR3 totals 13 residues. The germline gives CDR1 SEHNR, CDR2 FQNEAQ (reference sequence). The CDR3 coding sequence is TGTGCCAGCAGCCCCCCGGGCACAGATACGCAGTATTTT. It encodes CASSPPGTDTQYF.

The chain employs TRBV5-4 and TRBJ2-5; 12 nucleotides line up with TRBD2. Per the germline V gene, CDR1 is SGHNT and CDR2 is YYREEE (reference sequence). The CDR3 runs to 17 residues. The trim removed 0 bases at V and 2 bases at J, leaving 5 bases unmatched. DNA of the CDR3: TGTGCCAGCAGCTTGGCCCCTAGCGGGGGGGGACAAGAGACCCAGTACTTC. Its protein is CASSLAPSGGGQETQYF.